This TCR beta chain comes out of a study of blood T cell repertoires in COVID-19. For the study at large: PBMCs, B-cell-depleted T cells, or T cells were the source of the cDNA or gDNA that made up the material.

Profiling relied on immunoSEQ multiplex PCR, and the TCRdb table lists in-frame clones only, not all of them. The sample holds roughly 53,000 clones, 87% seen once. The V segment lost 1 base and the J segment 9 bases; nucleotides outside the gene matches: 4. The CDR3 runs 15 residues. Germline V lookup: CDR1 MNHEY, CDR2 SMNVEV (reference sequence). This chain uses TRBV27 with TRBJ2-1; 12 bases fit TRBD2. The clonotype was recovered from a woman of 80 years or more with COVID-19, enrolled during active disease. The sample taken for sequencing was peripheral blood. CDR3 sequence: CASSLFASGRGEQFF. The CDR3 coding sequence is TGTGCCAGCAGTTTATTCGCTAGCGGGAGGGGTGAGCAGTTCTTC.